Presented here are 4 T cell receptor beta chains from one specimen sequenced in a study of blood T cell repertoires in COVID-19. Clones were read by immunoSEQ multiplex PCR, and TCRdb kept only the in-frame ones, dropping some. The sample gives around 250,000 clones, 89% of which show up once; less than 0.95% is in the top ten. The sample comprised peripheral blood. The source of these receptors is a woman in her 40s who had recovered from COVID-19.

V and J are TRBV12-3 or TRBV12-4 and TRBJ2-7; 7 bases agree with TRBD1. This CDR3 spans 13 amino acids. Trimming cost V 5 bases and J 2 bases; bases outside gene matches: 3. The CDR3 region is CASSRDRAYEQYF. The CDR3 nucleotides are TGTGCCAGCAGTCGGGACAGAGCCTACGAGCAGTACTTC.

About this clone itself: Distinct nucleotide sequences in the sample also encode this CDR3. The gene calls are TRBV5-1 and TRBJ1-5; D gene unclear. Germline CDR1 SGHRS, CDR2 YFSETQ. This CDR3 comprises 14 residues. V lost 0 bases, J lost 3 bases, and 7 bases lay in between. The CDR3 nucleotides are TGCGCCAGCAGCTTGGGGGAGTCCAATCAGCCCCAGCATTTT. As protein: CASSLGESNQPQHF.

The rearrangement uses TRBV7-2 and TRBJ2-3, with 11 bases that match TRBD2. This CDR3 contains 16 residues. Germline-derived CDR1 and CDR2 are SGHTA and FQGNSA. V lost 5 bases and J lost 0; bases outside the gene matches: 4. For the CDR3, the DNA is TGTGCCAGCAGCACCGGGACTAGCGGTAGCACAGATACGCAGTATTTT. Translated, it gives CASSTGTSGSTDTQYF.

The chain is built from TRBV3-1 (or the pseudogene TRBV3-2) and TRBJ2-5; a weak D match, TRBD2 (6 bases). Germline V gene lookup returns CDR1 LGHDT and CDR2 YNNKEL (reference sequence). The CDR3 has 15 residues. Trimming left V 3 bases short and J 0 bases short, with 11 bases between. The CDR3 is CASSHAGDYQETQYF. CDR3 in DNA: TGTGCCAGCAGCCATGCCGGGGACTACCAAGAGACCCAGTACTTC.